These 21 T cell receptor beta chains were sequenced from one sample in a study of T cells in Graves' hyperthyroidism and ophthalmopathy. RNA transcripts provided the source from which TCR beta CDR3 regions were amplified. In the first-round RT-PCR of the TCR CDR3, the HTBI primer set was used. Via MiXCR, TCRdb re-called the multiplex PCR reads, giving one row per CDR3 protein. The data contain over 150,000 distinct CDR3 sequences, around 17% of them singletons. Sequences were obtained from blood. The receptors stem from a woman aged 45-65 years with Graves' hyperthyroidism.

This clonotype turned up a few times. The gene calls are TRBV13 and TRBJ2-1, with 7 bases that match TRBD2. Germline V CDR1 and CDR2: PRHDT, FYEKMQ (reference sequence). The CDR3 sequence is 17 residues long. Germline trimming cut 1 base from V and 4 bases from J; bases unmatched to any gene: 10. CDR3: CASSLVLGGGPYNEQFF. As DNA, the CDR3 is TGTGCCAGCAGCTTAGTATTGGGGGGGGGACCATACAATGAGCAGTTCTTC.

This clonotype has at least ten counts. The CDR3 DNA reads TGCGCCAGCAGTGACCGGGGGGCGCGAAAAGAGACCCAGTACTTC. The encoded protein is CASSDRGARKETQYF. The rearrangement joins TRBV10-2 to TRBJ2-5; a possible D gene is TRBD2 (7 bases). Germline loops: CDR1 WSHSY, CDR2 SAAADI. CDR3 length equals 15 residues. V lost 3 bases, J lost 3 bases, and 14 bases lay in between.

There are a few counts of this clonotype. V gene TRBV5-4 combines with J gene TRBJ1-2, with a weak D call TRBD1 (5 bases). The CDR3 has 16 amino acids. V was cut by 3 bases and J by 4 bases, with 19 bases left in between. The germline CDR1 and CDR2 sequences are SGHNT and YYREEE (reference sequence). This CDR3 is CASSSILSGSGYGYTF. The DNA for the CDR3 is TGTGCCAGCAGCTCTATCCTTTCAGGGTCGGGCTATGGCTACACCTTC.

This clonotype occurred a few times. This rearrangement joins TRBV5-5 to TRBJ1-1; 10 positions match TRBD1. Germline assignment: CDR1 SGHKS and CDR2 YYEKEE (reference sequence). The CDR3 sequence is 16 residues long. J was trimmed by 5 bases and V by 3 bases; bases with no gene match: 10. The CDR3 region has the DNA TGTGCCAGCAGCTCGACCGGGACAGGGGTTGAGACTGAAGCTTTCTTT. This codes for CASSSTGTGVETEAFF.

V gene TRBV20-1 combines with J gene TRBJ1-5; D is unresolved. Germline CDR1 and CDR2: DFQATT and SNEGSKA (reference sequence). Trimming took 3 bases from V and 7 from J, leaving 13 bases between them. The CDR3 spans 13 residues. The CDR3 region has the DNA TGCAGTGCTAGTGGGAATCCCAGCCAGCCCCAGCATTTT. Translation gives CSASGNPSQPQHF.

Notes on this clonotype: A much larger clone differs by one base, so this may be a read error. The chain uses TRBV10-3 and TRBJ2-1; the match to TRBD2 covers 9 bases. The CDR3 spans 16 residues. CDR1 and CDR2 from the germline V gene are ENHRY and SYGVKD. The CDR3 sequence: CAVSEKVADSGGEQFF. CDR3 coding DNA: TGTGCCGTCAGTGAGAAGGTGGCGGATAGCGGGGGTGAGCAGTTCTTC.

This clonotype was observed many times. This rearrangement joins TRBV6-2 or TRBV6-3 to TRBJ2-2; D may be TRBD1 (5 bases). Germline lookup yields CDR1 MNHEY and CDR2 SVGEGT. V lost 7 bases and J 0 bases, leaving 18 bases between the germline ends. There are 17 residues in the CDR3. CDR3 loop: CASTVRATLANTGELFF. For the CDR3, the DNA is TGTGCCAGCACCGTCAGGGCAACATTAGCGAACACCGGGGAGCTGTTTTTT.

This clonotype was recorded many times. The chain couples TRBV27 to TRBJ2-1; 10 nucleotides match TRBD2. The CDR3 runs 17 residues. Germline V gene lookup returns CDR1 MNHEY and CDR2 SMNVEV (reference sequence). V shed 3 bases and J 3 bases; nucleotides not matched to a gene: 8. The CDR3 nucleotides read TGTGCCAGCAGTTTTTGGCTAGCGGGAGAGATCTACAATGAGCAGTTCTTC. It yields the protein CASSFWLAGEIYNEQFF.

The CDR3 region is CAIGGQGPSNFF. In nucleotides, the CDR3 is TGTGCCATCGGAGGACAGGGGCCCTCTAATTTCTTT. This chain uses TRBV10-3 with TRBJ1-1, with 9 positions matching TRBD1. Germline loops: CDR1 ENHRY, CDR2 SYGVKD. V lost 8 bases and J lost 13; bases outside the gene matches: 11. The CDR3 contains 12 residues.

This clonotype was observed at least ten times. J is TRBJ2-3 and V is TRBV12-5, with 7 bases matching TRBD1. The CDR3 is 15 amino acids. With V trimmed by 1 base and J by 2 bases, 3 bases remained unmatched. Germline V gene data show CDR1 as LGHNT and CDR2 as FRNRAP. CDR3 coding DNA: TGTGCTAGTGGTTTGGCTACAGGGGACACAGATACGCAGTATTTT. Its protein product is CASGLATGDTDTQYF.

At least ten counts were recorded for this clonotype. V gene TRBV6-5 combines with J gene TRBJ1-5, with D possibly matching TRBD1 (6 bases). With 0 bases removed from V and 4 bases from J, the gap between germline ends came to 10 bases. The V gene's germline CDR1 is MNHEY and CDR2 SVGAGI. The CDR3 runs to 15 residues. CDR3 DNA sequence: TGTGCCAGCAGTTACTCAGGGGGACGGAATCAGCCCCAGCATTTT. Translation: CASSYSGGRNQPQHF.

This clonotype has at least ten counts. The chain carries TRBV19 and TRBJ2-7; 9 bases align to TRBD2. The V segment lost 2 bases and the J segment 6 bases; nucleotides outside the gene matches: 11. CDR3 length equals 16 residues. Germline V gene lookup returns CDR1 LNHDA and CDR2 SQIVND (reference sequence). The CDR3 protein is CASSIHPGTSIIEQYF. CDR3 nucleotides: TGTGCCAGTAGTATACACCCCGGGACTAGCATTATCGAGCAGTACTTC.

The rearrangement uses TRBV10-3 and TRBJ1-2; D is undetermined. From germline, CDR1 is ENHRY and CDR2 SYGVKD. Trimming removed 2 bases from V and 8 bases from J, with 9 bases in between. The CDR3 extends over 12 amino acids. The CDR3 reads CAISEMVWGYTF. The CDR3 DNA reads TGTGCCATCAGTGAGATGGTGTGGGGCTACACCTTC.

This clonotype was found many times. V and J are TRBV12-3 or TRBV12-4 and TRBJ2-7; tentatively, D is TRBD2 (7 bases). The CDR3 has 14 residues. V was clipped by 3 bases and J by 4 bases, with 13 bases between them. CDR3 nucleotides: TGTGCCAGCAGTTTTCAGGGGAGGGGATACGAGCAGTACTTC. It codes for CASSFQGRGYEQYF.

This clonotype was seen many times. The J gene is TRBJ2-5, the V gene TRBV12-3 or TRBV12-4; no reliable D call. CDR3 length: 13 residues. V gave up 3 bases and J gave up 5 bases, with 10 bases separating them. As DNA, the CDR3 is TGTGCCAGCAGTTTTCCCCCCGTCGAGACCCAGTACTTC. Protein sequence: CASSFPPVETQYF.

This clonotype was seen many times. The chain has TRBV7-2 and TRBJ2-2, with TRBD2 matching over 9 bases. Trimming at V came to 0 bases and at J to 2 bases, leaving 1 base not matched to a gene. Looked up from germline, CDR1 is SGHTA and CDR2 is FQGNSA. There are 16 residues in the CDR3. The CDR3 sequence: CASSLASGGNTGELFF. DNA for the CDR3: TGTGCCAGCAGCTTAGCTAGCGGGGGTAACACCGGGGAGCTGTTTTTT.

This clonotype was seen only a few times. The chain uses TRBV10-1 and TRBJ1-4, with D tentatively TRBD1 (5 bases). The CDR3 covers 17 residues. Trimming pared 2 bases from V and 7 bases from J, leaving 20 bases between. Germline CDR1 is WNHNN and CDR2 is SYGVQD (reference sequence). The CDR3 DNA follows: TGCGCCAGCAGTGAGGGTAGGGGCGGAGGATCCAGTGAAAAACTGTTTTTT. It translates to CASSEGRGGGSSEKLFF.

This clonotype was counted between two and nine times. V and J are TRBV5-1 and TRBJ1-1; tentative D call: TRBD1 (5 bases). V lost 3 bases and J lost 6, with 9 bases in between. Germline lookup yields CDR1 SGHRS and CDR2 YFSETQ. The CDR3 has 12 amino acids. This CDR3 is CASSWGKAEAFF. CDR3 nucleotide sequence: TGCGCCAGCAGCTGGGGGAAAGCTGAAGCTTTCTTT.

The V and J genes are TRBV27 and TRBJ2-5; D remains unclear. With 5 bases removed from V and 5 bases from J, the gap between germline ends came to 15 bases. The CDR3 totals 14 residues. From germline, CDR1 is MNHEY and CDR2 SMNVEV (reference sequence). The CDR3 loop is CASSPSVNGETQYF. The CDR3 DNA sequence: TGTGCCAGCAGTCCGTCAGTTAACGGGGAGACCCAGTACTTC.

DNA for the CDR3: TGTGCCAGCAGTTTATCATCGGGGGTTTACGAGACCCAGTACTTC. Its translation: CASSLSSGVYETQYF. The gene calls are TRBV12-3 or TRBV12-4 and TRBJ2-5; TRBD2 might be the D (6 bases). The CDR3 has 15 amino acids. V dropped 2 bases and J dropped 5 bases, with 15 bases sitting between them.

This clonotype was seen many times. This chain joins TRBV28 and TRBJ2-1; 7 nucleotides match TRBD1. This CDR3 contains 16 residues. Germline V CDR1 and CDR2: MDHEN, SYDVKM. Trimming removed 2 bases from V and 6 bases from J; junction bases left unmatched: 10. Here the CDR3 reads CASSLPIATGTNEQFF. CDR3 DNA: TGTGCCAGCAGTTTACCAATAGCGACAGGGACCAATGAGCAGTTCTTC.